These 28 T cell receptor beta chains came from one sample sequenced in a study of a mutant IDH1 vaccine in newly diagnosed glioma. Sequencing was performed with immunoSEQ multiplex PCR; in TCRdb, only in-frame clones are kept and a portion is missing. The table has about 70,000 clones, 80% to 90% seen once. The time point: baseline, week 1 (first vaccination visit). Treatment noted: pre-vaccination baseline after standard-of-care therapy. Sequenced here: peripheral blood mononuclear cells (PBMCs), sampled from a glioma patient treated with radiotherapy, temozolomide or both. Source of these receptors: a woman between 18 and 29 years old with glioma. Some clones in this sample may be carry-over from other donors' samples.

The chain has TRBV29-1 and TRBJ2-7; TRBD1 agrees at 10 bases. This CDR3 spans 13 amino acids. The germline gives CDR1 SQVTM, CDR2 ANQGSEA. The junction had 8 bases not matched to a gene; V was cut back by 7 bases and J by 5 bases. Here the CDR3 reads CSGRGQGSHEQYF. The CDR3 DNA reads TGCAGCGGGAGGGGACAGGGGAGCCACGAGCAGTACTTC.

J is TRBJ2-1 and V is TRBV6-1, with unresolved D. Germline V gene sequence: CDR1 MNHNS, CDR2 SASEGT. This CDR3 has 12 residues. Trimming shortened V by 4 bases and J by 5 bases, and 6 bases separated the two germline ends. As DNA, the CDR3 is TGTGCCAGCAGTGCCTTCAACAATGAGCAGTTCTTC. This gives the protein CASSAFNNEQFF.

This sequence joins TRBV2 and TRBJ1-4; TRBD1 aligns across 10 bases. Germline CDR1 reads SNHLY; CDR2 reads FYNNEI. V lost 7 bases to trimming and J lost 9 bases; unmatched junction nucleotides: 8. The CDR3 is 14 residues long. For the CDR3, the DNA is TGTGCCAGCAACAAGGGGACAGGGGTAAAAAAACTGTTTTTT. The encoded protein is CASNKGTGVKKLFF.

In its sample, this clone was seen a few times. This sequence joins TRBV7-8 and TRBJ1-2, with 7 nucleotides matching TRBD1. Losses at the gene ends were 3 bases for V and 7 bases for J; bases not matched to a gene: 11. CDR3 size: 15 residues. CDR1 and CDR2 (germline): SGHVS, FQNEAQ. For the CDR3, the DNA is TGTGCCAGCAGCTTGTCCTTACAGGGGAAAGGTGGCTACACCTTC. It codes for CASSLSLQGKGGYTF.

The gene calls are TRBV29-1 and TRBJ2-2; D possibly uses TRBD1 or TRBD2 (5 bases each). Germline assignment: CDR1 SQVTM and CDR2 ANQGSEA. Trimming stripped 3 bases from V and 2 bases from J, with 19 bases between. This CDR3 is built from 17 residues. As DNA, the CDR3 is TGCAGCGTTGAGCTCCGGGGCAAGTCGGGCAACACCGGGGAGCTGTTTTTT. Translated: CSVELRGKSGNTGELFF.

The CDR3 DNA reads as TGTGCCAGCAGCTTAGGTCAGGGCGGGAACACTGAAGCTTTCTTT. This gives the protein CASSLGQGGNTEAFF. V and J are TRBV7-8 and TRBJ1-1, with D maybe TRBD1 (5 bases). V lost 1 base to trimming and J lost 1 base, with 10 bases between them. CDR1 SGHVS and CDR2 FQNEAQ come from the germline V gene. The length of the CDR3 is 15 residues.

The table lists this clone with a few counts. This rearrangement joins TRBV7-9 to TRBJ1-1; 7 positions match TRBD1. Germline-derived CDR1 and CDR2 are SEHNR and FQNEAQ (reference sequence). The CDR3 is 14 residues long. Unmatched junction bases numbered 5, after V lost 7 bases and J lost 0 bases. In DNA form, the CDR3 reads TGTGCCAGCACCCGGACAGGAGTGAACACTGAAGCTTTCTTT. This sequence encodes CASTRTGVNTEAFF. Full variable domain (remainder filled in from reference TRBV7-9 and TRBJ1-1): DTGVSQNPRHKITKRGQNVTFRCDPISEHNRLYWYRQTLGQGPEFLTYFQNEAQLEKSRLLSDRFSAERPKGSFSTLEIQRTEQGDSAMYLCASTRTGVNTEAFFGQGTRLTVV.

V is TRBV9 and J is TRBJ2-7, with 8 bases that match TRBD1. This CDR3 spans 12 amino acids. Germline-derived CDR1 and CDR2 are SGDLS and YYNGEE. V lost 7 bases, J lost 5 bases, and 5 bases stayed unmatched. DNA of the CDR3: TGTGCCAGCGGACAGGGTGTCCACGAGCAGTACTTC. This gives the protein CASGQGVHEQYF.

This rearrangement joins TRBV5-1 to TRBJ1-3; no firm D call. Germline values: CDR1 SGHRS, CDR2 YFSETQ. CDR3 length: 17 residues. V was trimmed by 0 bases and J by 0 bases, leaving 13 bases between them. In DNA, the CDR3 is TGCGCCAGCAGCTTGGCCGGACTGCCCAACTCTGGAAACACCATATATTTT. It translates to CASSLAGLPNSGNTIYF.

The CDR3 nucleotides are TGTGCCAGTAGTAAGGGACTGGTAAGCACAGATACGCAGTATTTT. This encodes CASSKGLVSTDTQYF. The V gene is TRBV19, the J gene TRBJ2-3; perhaps TRBD2 as D (6 bases). CDR3 size: 15 residues. Per germline, CDR1 LNHDA and CDR2 SQIVND (reference sequence). The ends were cut back, 4 bases at V and 0 bases at J, with 11 bases in the middle.

J is TRBJ2-5 and V is TRBV4-1; the D is unclear. This CDR3 is 13 amino acids long. V was clipped by 4 bases and J by 5 bases, with 11 bases between them. CDR1 and CDR2 (germline): MGHRA, YSYEKL. The CDR3, as DNA: TGCGCCAGCAGCCCCCAATCCCGGGAGACCCAGTACTTC. Protein: CASSPQSRETQYF.

The genes are TRBV11-2 and TRBJ1-1; 8 bases are a match to TRBD1. V gave up 1 base and J gave up 5 bases; unmatched junction bases: 3. The CDR3 runs to 14 residues. Germline values: CDR1 SGHAT, CDR2 FQNNGV. The CDR3 reads CASSLAGGGTEAFF. The DNA for the CDR3 is TGTGCCAGCAGCTTAGCAGGGGGCGGGACTGAAGCTTTCTTT.

This rearrangement joins TRBV25-1 to TRBJ2-7; TRBD1 aligns across 9 bases. J lost 2 bases, V lost 0 bases, and 2 bases had no gene match. This CDR3 is 15 amino acids long. The germline CDR1 and CDR2 sequences are MGHDK and SYGVNS. The CDR3 DNA reads TGTGCCAGCAGTGAATATGGGACAGGGACCTACGAGCAGTACTTC. Translation: CASSEYGTGTYEQYF.

The chain carries TRBV6-5 and TRBJ2-2; TRBD2 might be the D (6 bases). CDR3 length: 16 amino acids. The V end was cut by 2 bases, the J end by 3 bases, with 13 bases between. Per germline, CDR1 MNHEY and CDR2 SVGAGI. The DNA of the CDR3 is TGTGCCAGCAGTTACGGGCAGGGCGGGGACACCGGGGAGCTGTTTTTT. Translated: CASSYGQGGDTGELFF.

The chain has TRBV30 and TRBJ1-5; possibly TRBD1 for D (5 bases). Trimming took off 2 bases at V and 2 bases at J, with 10 bases between the two ends. This CDR3 region has 14 residues. Germline assignment: CDR1 GTSNPN and CDR2 SVGIG (reference sequence). The CDR3 bases are TGTGCCTGGAGTAGGGCCAGGGGCAATCAGCCCCAGCATTTT. This encodes CAWSRARGNQPQHF.

This clone has a handful of counts. CDR3 sequence (DNA): TGCAGTGCTAGGTACAGGCTCGGCTACACCTTC. The encoded protein is CSARYRLGYTF. The chain uses TRBV20-1 and TRBJ1-2; D might be TRBD1 (5 bases). The CDR3 runs 11 residues. CDR1 DFQATT and CDR2 SNEGSKA come from the germline V gene (reference sequence). The V end was cut by 3 bases, the J end by 8 bases, with 10 bases between.

The chain is built from TRBV15 and TRBJ2-7; 7 nucleotides align to TRBD2. In germline, CDR1 is LNHNV, CDR2 YYDKDF (reference sequence). With V trimmed by 5 bases and J by 4 bases, 5 bases remained unmatched. The CDR3 runs 13 residues. CDR3 DNA sequence: TGTGCCACCAGCCTTGGGGGGGGATACGAGCAGTACTTC. Translating gives CATSLGGGYEQYF.

This sequence joins TRBV5-1 and TRBJ1-1; the D gene is possibly TRBD1 (6 bases). V dropped 2 bases and J dropped 5 bases, with 13 bases sitting between them. The CDR3 consists of 14 residues. The germline gives CDR1 SGHRS, CDR2 YFSETQ. CDR3 sequence: CASSFQRGVTEAFF. The CDR3, as DNA: TGCGCCAGCAGCTTCCAAAGGGGGGTAACTGAAGCTTTCTTT.

The chain employs TRBV9 and TRBJ1-2, with D perhaps matching TRBD1 (5 bases). Germline CDR1 and CDR2: SGDLS and YYNGEE. CDR3 size: 14 residues. The V end lost 0 bases, the J end lost 3 bases, and 9 bases lay between the germline ends. Written as DNA, the CDR3 is TGTGCCAGCAGCGTAGGGGTGGGGGACTATGGCTACACCTTC. Its protein product is CASSVGVGDYGYTF.

The gene calls are TRBV5-1 and TRBJ1-2; tentative D call: TRBD1 (5 bases). Germline CDR1 and CDR2: SGHRS and YFSETQ. The V gene lost 4 bases and the J gene lost 8 bases, with 18 bases spanning the gap. The CDR3 consists of 14 residues. The CDR3, as DNA: TGCGCCAGCAGCCCGCCATCCTGGGGGGTCGGCTACACCTTC. The encoded protein is CASSPPSWGVGYTF.

This chain connects TRBV5-1 to TRBJ2-5; D unresolved. The V gene lost 1 base and the J gene lost 0 bases, with 7 bases spanning the gap. The CDR3 covers 14 residues. CDR1 SGHRS and CDR2 YFSETQ come from the germline V gene. The CDR3 coding sequence is TGCGCCAGCAGCTTGTTAAGCGACCAAGAGACCCAGTACTTC. It translates to CASSLLSDQETQYF.

In DNA form, the CDR3 reads TGTGCCAGCAGCATCGGGCCAGGTGCGAACTATGGCTACACCTTC. Translation: CASSIGPGANYGYTF. V and J are TRBV9 and TRBJ1-2, with D uncertain. V shed 4 bases and J shed 2 bases, with 15 bases lying between them. This CDR3 has 15 residues. Germline CDR1 SGDLS, CDR2 YYNGEE.

The V gene is TRBV7-2, the J gene TRBJ1-5; D is unresolved. Trimming left V 0 bases short and J 0 bases short, with 6 bases between. The germline V gene has CDR1 SGHTA and CDR2 FQGNSA. The length of the CDR3 is 15 residues. The CDR3 region is CASSLARYSNQPQHF. CDR3 sequence (DNA): TGTGCCAGCAGCTTAGCCCGATATAGCAATCAGCCCCAGCATTTT.

V is TRBV9 and J is TRBJ2-7; 15 nucleotides align to TRBD2. Trimming at V came to 0 bases and at J to 4 bases, leaving 14 bases not matched to a gene. This CDR3 comprises 20 residues. The germline CDR1 and CDR2 sequences are SGDLS and YYNGEE. The CDR3 protein is CASSVEAPGLAGGPPYEQYF. In nucleotides, the CDR3 is TGTGCCAGCAGCGTAGAGGCCCCCGGACTAGCGGGAGGGCCCCCTTACGAGCAGTACTTC.

The chain uses TRBV6-5 and TRBJ2-7; TRBD1 matches 8 bases. In germline, CDR1 is MNHEY, CDR2 SVGAGI. This CDR3 contains 15 residues. The ends lost 2 bases at V and 3 bases at J; junction bases unmatched: 6. The CDR3 bases are TGTGCCAGCAGTTACCCAACCGACAGGGGCTACGAGCAGTACTTC. It encodes CASSYPTDRGYEQYF.

This chain links TRBV7-2 with TRBJ1-2; TRBD1 aligns across 12 bases. In germline, CDR1 is SGHTA, CDR2 FQGNSA. The trim removed 3 bases at V and 8 bases at J, leaving 7 bases unmatched. This CDR3 spans 15 amino acids. The CDR3 DNA reads TGTGCCAGCAGCTTTCCGGGACAGGGGGCGCCCGGCTACACCTTC. It translates to CASSFPGQGAPGYTF.

The chain joins TRBV7-9 to TRBJ1-1; TRBD1 aligns across 10 bases. This CDR3 region has 13 residues. The V and J ends lost 6 bases and 10 bases, in that order; junction bases with no gene match: 8. Germline V gene lookup returns CDR1 SEHNR and CDR2 FQNEAQ (reference sequence). This chain's CDR3 is CASRPDRGRGAFF. Written as DNA, the CDR3 is TGTGCCAGCAGACCAGACAGGGGGCGGGGAGCTTTCTTT.

The gene calls are TRBV6-1 and TRBJ2-5; tentatively, D is TRBD1 (6 bases). The germline V gene encodes CDR1 MNHNS and CDR2 SASEGT. V was clipped by 7 bases and J by 5 bases, with 8 bases between them. The length of the CDR3 is 11 residues. The CDR3 protein is CASTGAETQYF. Written as DNA, the CDR3 is TGTGCCAGCACAGGGGCCGAGACCCAGTACTTC.